A single sample gave rise to the 7 T cell receptor beta chains below, sequenced in a study of T cells in narcolepsy. The assay was immunoSEQ multiplex PCR, and TCRdb's table has in-frame clones only and misses some. In the table there are 20,000 to 30,000 clones, less than 70% of which are singletons. What was sequenced was memory (CD45RA-) CD4+ T cells from blood. The origin of the receptors is a human donor in good health.

This sequence joins TRBV5-4 and TRBJ2-3; D is ambiguous. The CDR3 runs to 14 residues. Germline V lookup: CDR1 SGHNT, CDR2 YYREEE (reference sequence). The germline V and J ends were trimmed by 4 bases and 1 base, with 10 bases remaining between them. The CDR3 nucleotides are TGTGCCAGCAGCCCCATCCCCCGCACAGATACGCAGTATTTT. This codes for CASSPIPRTDTQYF.

This chain connects TRBV6-1 to TRBJ2-7; the D is unclear. The CDR3 has 13 residues. Trimming took 7 bases from V and 6 from J, leaving 16 bases between them. Germline-derived CDR1 and CDR2 are MNHNS and SASEGT. This CDR3 is CASMRPGQPEQYF. The CDR3 nucleotides are TGTGCCAGCATGAGACCCGGGCAGCCCGAGCAGTACTTC.

V gene TRBV29-1 combines with J gene TRBJ1-1; the D gene is possibly TRBD1 (5 bases). The length of the CDR3 is 12 residues. V gave up 7 bases and J gave up 0 bases, with 9 bases separating them. Per the germline V gene, CDR1 is SQVTM and CDR2 is ANQGSEA. CDR3 nucleotide sequence: TGCAGCGGACAGCGCTTGAACACTGAAGCTTTCTTT. It specifies CSGQRLNTEAFF.

This clone was seen a few times. V is TRBV27 and J is TRBJ1-4; no firm D call. V lost 2 bases, J lost 6 bases, and 10 bases lay in between. This CDR3 is built from 14 residues. Germline V CDR1 and CDR2: MNHEY, SMNVEV (reference sequence). This chain's CDR3 is CASSLAGGDEKLFF. CDR3 sequence (DNA): TGTGCCAGCAGTTTAGCAGGTGGTGATGAAAAACTGTTTTTT.

The chain joins TRBV6-6 to TRBJ1-1; D is perhaps TRBD1 (5 bases). V lost 6 bases and J lost 2, with 13 bases in between. CDR1 and CDR2 (germline): MNHNY, SVGAGI (reference sequence). The CDR3 length is 14 residues. The CDR3 coding sequence is TGTGCCAGCAGCCCAGCGGGGCGAAACACTGAAGCTTTCTTT. Translated, it gives CASSPAGRNTEAFF.

V is TRBV2 and J is TRBJ1-5; 8 nucleotides line up with TRBD1. The length of the CDR3 is 15 residues. V lost 5 bases and J lost 6; bases outside the gene matches: 9. From germline, CDR1 is SNHLY and CDR2 FYNNEI. Here the CDR3 reads CASSSLGQGGQPQHF. CDR3 nucleotides: TGTGCCAGCAGTTCCCTCGGACAGGGAGGTCAGCCCCAGCATTTT. The full variable domain, completed using reference TRBV2 and TRBJ1-5, is EPEVTQTPSHQVTQMGQEVILRCVPISNHLYFYWYRQILGQKVEFLVSFYNNEISEKSEIFDDQFSVERPDGSNFTLKIRSTKLEDSAMYFCASSSLGQGGQPQHFGDGTRLSIL.

The J gene is TRBJ1-2, the V gene TRBV2, with D unclear. The V and J ends lost 6 bases and 6 bases respectively, with 17 bases between them. This CDR3 has 14 amino acids. Germline-derived CDR1 and CDR2 are SNHLY and FYNNEI. CDR3 sequence: CASRDRGTANGYTF. The CDR3 region has the DNA TGTGCCAGCAGGGACCGCGGTACAGCCAATGGCTACACCTTC.